Following are 22 T cell receptor beta chains from one sample sequenced in a study of blood T cell repertoires in COVID-19. This table comes from immunoSEQ multiplex PCR, and its TCRdb copy is limited to in-frame clones, with some not included. The repertoire consists of about 280,000 clones, with about nine tenths occurring once and the leading ten covering about 4%. Source material: PBMCs or T cells enriched from blood (not recorded which). The receptors here all came from a woman under 40 with acute COVID-19.

CDR3 sequence reads: CASSTTSWRTDTQYF. The CDR3 bases are TGTGCCAGCAGTACGACTAGCTGGCGCACAGATACGCAGTATTTT. This sequence joins TRBV27 and TRBJ2-3; 7 nucleotides agree with TRBD2. The germline gives CDR1 MNHEY, CDR2 SMNVEV (reference sequence). Germline trimming cut 5 bases from V and 1 base from J; bases unmatched to any gene: 6. This CDR3 is 15 amino acids long.

V usage is TRBV10-1 and J usage is TRBJ2-1, with a possible D match to TRBD2 (6 bases). The CDR3 runs 13 residues. Trimming stripped 2 bases from V and 9 bases from J, with 11 bases between. Germline-derived CDR1 and CDR2 are WNHNN and SYGVQD (reference sequence). The CDR3 nucleotides read TGCGCCAGCAGTGAGGCCGGGGGTCTTGAGCAGTTCTTC. Protein: CASSEAGGLEQFF.

The rearrangement uses TRBV11-3 and TRBJ2-3, with 7 bases matching TRBD1. This CDR3 spans 14 amino acids. Germline values: CDR1 SGHNT, CDR2 YENEEA. Trimming removed 4 bases from V and 2 bases from J; junction bases left unmatched: 3. CDR3 sequence: CASSSTGTTDTQYF. CDR3 DNA: TGTGCCAGCAGCTCGACAGGGACCACAGATACGCAGTATTTT.

This rearrangement joins TRBV30 to TRBJ2-7; 10 nucleotides match TRBD2. With 3 bases clipped from V and 3 bases from J, the junction kept 5 bases outside the gene matches. The CDR3 has 14 amino acids. Germline assignment: CDR1 GTSNPN and CDR2 SVGIG (reference sequence). The CDR3 DNA is TGTGCCTGGAGCTGGACTAGCGGCAACTACGAGCAGTACTTC. Translating it yields CAWSWTSGNYEQYF.

The chain has TRBV3-1 (or the pseudogene TRBV3-2) and TRBJ2-1; 9 bases align to TRBD2. V dropped 5 bases and J dropped 7; count of bases not matched to a gene: 6. Looked up from germline, CDR1 is LGHDT and CDR2 is YNNKEL (reference sequence). This CDR3 is built from 14 residues. The CDR3 sequence is CASSAAGGENEQFF. CDR3 bases: TGTGCCAGCAGCGCCGCGGGAGGGGAAAATGAGCAGTTCTTC.

The rearrangement joins TRBV28 to TRBJ1-1, with TRBD1 as a possible D gene (5 bases). Trimming cost V 9 bases and J 0 bases, with 17 bases left between them. Germline CDR1 reads MDHEN; CDR2 reads SYDVKM. This CDR3 comprises 15 residues. This CDR3 reads CASRITGSMNTEAFF. The CDR3 coding sequence is TGTGCCAGTCGAATCACAGGTTCTATGAACACTGAAGCTTTCTTT.

V gene TRBV12-2 combines with J gene TRBJ2-2; whether TRBD2, the table's D call, matches the DNA was not checked. TRBV12-2 is a recognized pseudogene. The length of the CDR3 is 16 residues. The CDR3 region has the DNA TGTGCAAGTCGCTTAGCAGGTAGCGAGAACACCGGGGAGCTGTTTTTT. Translation: CASRLAGSENTGELFF.

The V gene is TRBV28, the J gene TRBJ1-4, with 7 bases identical to TRBD1. The CDR3 has 15 amino acids. Germline CDR1 reads MDHEN; CDR2 reads SYDVKM. V lost 7 bases and J lost 5; bases outside the gene matches: 10. CDR3 sequence: CASNSGDSQNEKLFF. CDR3 coding DNA: TGTGCCAGCAATTCGGGGGACAGCCAAAATGAAAAACTGTTTTTT. The full variable domain, its missing parts supplied by reference TRBV28 and TRBJ1-4, is DVKVTQSSRYLVKRTGEKVFLECVQDMDHENMFWYRQDPGLGLRLIYFSYDVKMKEKGDIPEGYSVSREKKERFSLILESASTNQTSMYLCASNSGDSQNEKLFFGSGTQLSVL.

The chain carries TRBV7-9 and TRBJ1-2; D not resolved. V lost 5 bases and J 2 bases, leaving 12 bases between the germline ends. Germline V CDR1 and CDR2: SEHNR, FQNEAQ (reference sequence). The CDR3 spans 14 residues. In DNA, the CDR3 is TGTGCCAGCAGCCCCCGCGCGGGGAACTATGGCTACACCTTC. The encoded protein is CASSPRAGNYGYTF.

The chain carries TRBV7-9 and TRBJ2-3; D is perhaps TRBD2 (5 bases). The germline gives CDR1 SEHNR, CDR2 FQNEAQ (reference sequence). The CDR3 loop spans 12 amino acids. The ends were cut back, 5 bases at V and 10 bases at J, with 13 bases in the middle. CDR3 DNA: TGTGCCAGCAGCGGTTCGGACTCCTCGCAGTATTTT. This gives the protein CASSGSDSSQYF.

The chain links TRBV18 to TRBJ2-2; TRBD1 agrees at 12 bases. The germline V gene has CDR1 KGHSH and CDR2 LQKENI. The CDR3 runs to 18 residues. J gave up 2 bases and V 4 bases, and 8 bases lay outside the gene matches. The CDR3 sequence is CASSLSGTGGANTGELFF. As DNA, the CDR3 is TGTGCCAGCTCACTATCCGGGACAGGGGGCGCAAACACCGGGGAGCTGTTTTTT.

Only one count was recorded for this clone. Its ends do not fully match the called genes, so a read error is possible. The chain employs TRBV7-7 and TRBJ2-2; 7 bases map to TRBD2. In germline, CDR1 is SSHAT, CDR2 FNYEAQ (reference sequence). The CDR3 spans 18 residues. The CDR3 DNA reads TGTGCTAGCAGCTTAGATAGCCCCCCCGGGACTAAGGCCGGGGAGCTGTTTTTT. It specifies CASSLDSPPGTKAGELFF.

The rearrangement uses TRBV27 and TRBJ2-3; 8 bases match TRBD2. The CDR3 is made up of 13 amino acids. CDR1 is MNHEY, CDR2 SMNVEV, per germline (reference sequence). The V gene end was trimmed by 6 bases and the J gene end by 4 bases; junction bases not matched to a gene: 3. CDR3 nucleotides: TGTGCCAGCAGCCTAGCGGGCGCAGATACGCAGTATTTT. It yields the protein CASSLAGADTQYF.

J is TRBJ2-3 and V is TRBV28; D call uncertain. V was cut by 5 bases and J by 7 bases, with 13 bases left in between. CDR1 is MDHEN, CDR2 SYDVKM, per germline. This CDR3 is 13 amino acids long. The CDR3: CASSPPILNTQYF. The CDR3 DNA reads as TGTGCCAGCAGTCCGCCAATACTAAATACGCAGTATTTT.

This clone was observed a handful of times. The chain combines TRBV18 with TRBJ1-3; D is possibly TRBD1 (5 bases). Germline CDR1 reads KGHSH; CDR2 reads LQKENI. With 0 bases removed from V and 0 bases from J, the gap between germline ends came to 12 bases. The CDR3 has 17 residues. The DNA for the CDR3 is TGTGCCAGCTCACCACCCCATGACAGAGACTCTGGAAACACCATATATTTT. Protein sequence: CASSPPHDRDSGNTIYF.

The CDR3: CASSKVRQGAGETQYF. The CDR3 DNA is TGTGCCAGCAGCAAAGTAAGACAGGGGGCCGGGGAGACCCAGTACTTC. This rearrangement joins TRBV21-1 to TRBJ2-5; the table assigns TRBD1, which was not confirmed against the DNA. TRBV21-1 is reported as a pseudogene. This CDR3 is built from 16 residues.

This clone was recorded only once. This chain joins TRBV30 and TRBJ2-1, with D perhaps matching TRBD1 (5 bases). This CDR3 contains 11 residues. Trimming took off 1 base at V and 13 bases at J, with 11 bases between the two ends. The germline gives CDR1 GTSNPN, CDR2 SVGIG (reference sequence). This chain's CDR3 is CAWSESRAQFF. The DNA for the CDR3 is TGTGCCTGGAGTGAATCCAGGGCTCAGTTCTTC. Together with reference TRBV30 and TRBJ2-1, the CDR3 gives the full variable domain: SQTIHQWPATLVQPVGSPLSLECTVEGTSNPNLYWYRQAAGRGLQLLFYSVGIGQISSEVPQNLSASRPQDRQFILSSKKLLLSDSGFYLCAWSESRAQFFGPGTRLTVL.

The CDR3 sequence is CASSPGGNYGYTF. The CDR3, as DNA: TGTGCCAGCAGCCCAGGGGGGAACTATGGCTACACCTTC. The rearrangement joins TRBV27 to TRBJ1-2, with 7 bases fitting TRBD1. The CDR3 extends over 13 amino acids. V trimming: 6 bases; J trimming: 2 bases; junction bases outside the gene matches: 3. CDR1 and CDR2 (germline): MNHEY, SMNVEV (reference sequence).

The rearrangement links TRBV7-9 to TRBJ2-5; 11 nucleotides agree with TRBD2. Trimming cost V 5 bases and J 3 bases; bases outside gene matches: 8. Germline lookup yields CDR1 SEHNR and CDR2 FQNEAQ (reference sequence). The CDR3 runs to 16 residues. The chain's CDR3 is CASSPLRLAGKETQYF. The CDR3 region has the DNA TGTGCCAGCAGCCCACTCCGACTAGCGGGGAAAGAGACCCAGTACTTC.

This chain uses TRBV5-1 with TRBJ2-1, with 7 bases lining up with TRBD1. CDR1 is SGHRS, CDR2 YFSETQ, per germline. The ends lost 4 bases at V and 3 bases at J; junction bases unmatched: 7. The CDR3 spans 15 residues. The CDR3 is CASSRNRDSYNEQFF. CDR3 DNA sequence: TGCGCCAGCAGCCGAAACCGGGACAGCTACAATGAGCAGTTCTTC.

The chain combines TRBV28 with TRBJ2-3; 10 bases map to TRBD2. The CDR3 is 15 residues long. V shed 4 bases and J 4 bases; nucleotides not matched to a gene: 5. Germline assignment: CDR1 MDHEN and CDR2 SYDVKM. This CDR3 reads CASSWASGSSDTQYF. CDR3 DNA: TGTGCCAGCAGTTGGGCTAGCGGGAGCTCAGATACGCAGTATTTT.

The chain is built from TRBV29-1 and TRBJ2-7; 8 positions agree with TRBD2. Germline CDR1 reads SQVTM; CDR2 reads ANQGSEA. The trim removed 2 bases at V and 4 bases at J, leaving 10 bases unmatched. The CDR3 covers 15 residues. The CDR3 DNA reads as TGCAGCGTTGAAAGTAGCCTAGCGGGTTTTTACGAGCAGTACTTC. This sequence encodes CSVESSLAGFYEQYF.